The rows below give T cell receptor beta chains drawn from one sample of a study of HIV-infected patients and healthy controls. TCRdb re-called the 5' RACE reads with MiXCR, one entry per CDR3 protein. The profile shows 8,400 or so distinct CDR3 sequences, 8.4% of them singletons. This sample comprised blood, obtained during antiretroviral therapy. These TCRs come from an adult with HIV infection. CDR3s include the opening cysteine and the closing phenylalanine or tryptophan.

TRBV3-1	TRBJ2-1	CASSQEGGPLFF
TRBV7-6	TRBJ2-3	CASSPQTSGRADTQYF
TRBV3-1	TRBJ2-7	CASSQDLVGYEQYF
TRBV20-1	TRBJ2-3	CSDRGLAGTDTQYF
TRBV7-2	TRBJ2-7	CASSLDPGDAYEQYF
TRBV20-1	TRBJ2-1	CSAGQGTHSYNEQFF
TRBV6-1	TRBJ2-1	CASSEDGFRAELF
TRBV12-3/TRBV12-4	TRBJ2-3	CASSSGQGVTDTQYF
TRBV13	TRBJ2-2	CASSLFVEPTGELFF
TRBV5-6	TRBJ2-1	CASSLAGGGNEQFF
TRBV7-9	TRBJ2-3	CASSPGQGSRDTQYF
TRBV19	TRBJ1-1	CASTASALKNPEAFF
TRBV5-6	TRBJ2-7	CASSLGVEGEQYF
TRBV7-8	TRBJ2-7	CASSRDRGGEQYF
TRBV11-2	TRBJ2-4	CASSQVDRGLAKNIQYF
TRBV9	TRBJ2-2	CASSVEAGMVDTGELFF
TRBV7-9	TRBJ2-1	CASSSPSEMDEQFF
TRBV5-1	TRBJ1-1	CASSPGRAVGNTEAFF
TRBV6-5	TRBJ2-1	CASSYSDRANNEQFF
TRBV4-1	TRBJ1-1	CASSQDGMNTEAFF
TRBV7-9	TRBJ2-3	CASSFREGPSTDTQYF
TRBV9	TRBJ2-3	CASSVGATGSTDTQYF
TRBV5-1	TRBJ2-2	CASSRGAGQTNTGELFF
TRBV6-2/TRBV6-3	TRBJ1-1	CASSARGSGVRNTEAFF
TRBV7-8	TRBJ2-1	CASRRGPEEQFF
TRBV12-3/TRBV12-4	TRBJ2-5	CASSSIGETQYF
TRBV12-3/TRBV12-4	TRBJ1-1	CASSPPGQMNTEAFF
TRBV7-2	TRBJ2-1	CASTHGGGPNNEQFF
TRBV12-3/TRBV12-4	TRBJ2-7	CASSFSGQGSEQYF
TRBV3-1	TRBJ2-1	CASSQDVASRGYNEQFF
TRBV27	TRBJ1-2	CASSLWTGATGYTF
TRBV5-6	TRBJ2-1	CASSLGQFYNEQFF
TRBV3-1	TRBJ2-7	CASSLEKYEQYF
TRBV10-3	TRBJ2-7	CAISESPDFYEQYF
TRBV5-5	TRBJ2-7	CASSLQDRAAYEQYF
TRBV30	TRBJ2-1	CAWSVRTSGSGEQFF
TRBV12-3/TRBV12-4	TRBJ2-7	CASSFPGQGTYEQYF
TRBV7-9	TRBJ1-5	CASSSNWGEGQPQHF
TRBV27	TRBJ1-1	CASSPPRPDRGRGDTEAFF
TRBV20-1	TRBJ2-5	CSARDRRETQYF
TRBV3-1	TRBJ1-1	CASSQRAEAFF
TRBV5-1	TRBJ2-1	CASSLSLAQYNEQFF
TRBV12-3/TRBV12-4	TRBJ1-5	CASSHRGQPQHF
TRBV20-1	TRBJ2-7	CSAPLQIGYEQYF
TRBV6-5	TRBJ2-2	CASRRGRQYTGELFF
TRBV20-1	TRBJ2-7	CSARDHGLQLQPYEQYF
TRBV9	TRBJ1-6	CASSGRTRNSPLHF
TRBV6-5	TRBJ1-5	CASSYSVSSNQPQHF
TRBV6-5	TRBJ2-7	CASSYSQDSYEQYF
TRBV24-1	TRBJ2-1	CATSDSKLDYNEQFF
TRBV6-1	TRBJ2-3	CASSREPWGYVPTDTQYF
TRBV12-3/TRBV12-4	TRBJ2-7	CASSLDGSYEQYF
TRBV5-1	TRBJ2-1	CASSSLPGAGGKGNEQFF
TRBV20-1	TRBJ2-5	CSARLSSQETQYF
TRBV7-2	TRBJ1-5	CASSLGLNNQPQHF
TRBV20-1	TRBJ2-1	CSAQILAGANNEQFF
TRBV6-5	TRBJ2-4	CASSYGTEENIQYF